This T cell receptor beta chain emerged from a study of shared clonotypes between healthy human individuals. Study background: The cohort had a couple of women and a few men, ages 18 to 49.

Turning to this clone: Its cognate antigen is unknown.

Findings of the study overall: It was observed that about 5% of naive CD4 clonotypes were shared across four donors. Sampling covered nothing but blood. Tissue TCR repertoires likely differ from those found in blood.

Produced via immunoSEQ multiplex PCR; TCRdb's table is partial and in-frame only. The sample carries some 1 million clones, about 70% recorded once. Germline V CDR1 and CDR2: SGHTA, FQGNSA. Between the trimmed V and J ends, which lost 5 bases and 0 bases, there was a span of 5 bases. The CDR3 is 13 amino acids. This TCR was recovered from a man aged 18 to 29 in good health. The chain links TRBV7-2 to TRBJ1-3; no firm D call. Sequencing was performed on memory CD4+ T cells sorted from blood. Specified subset: CD45RA-negative fraction. The CDR3 region has the DNA TGTGCCAGCAGCCCGAGCTCTGGAAACACCATATATTTT. Translating it yields CASSPSSGNTIYF.